These 8 T cell receptor beta chains were all obtained from the same sample, sequenced in a study of blood T cells in healthy people across ages (dated by TCRdb to between 2015 and 2017). Receptors were amplified or captured by 5' RACE. TCRdb shows the sequencer as Illumina HiSeq 2500. A second PCR of 7 to 11 cycles was performed with a sample-barcoded 5' primer and a J-beta primer mix. TCRdb reprocessing: public reads trimmed at Q25 with fastp, clones called with MiXCR, in-frame beta chains kept. A single entry per CDR3 protein holds the most common genes and DNA from its merged rows. The sample data list around 1,000,000 distinct CDR3 sequences, and around 25% of these were observed just once. The ten largest clones take up around 0.7% of the sample. The sample was also linked to a second study, of T cells of mothers and their children.

The sample consisted of blood. These TCRs come from a girl aged 2 to 10 in good health.

This clonotype has only a few counts. An end of the junction does not agree with germline; a read error may underlie this. V usage is TRBV29-1 and J usage is TRBJ2-5; 7 bases line up with TRBD1. The V gene's germline CDR1 is SQVTM and CDR2 ANQGSEA. The CDR3 covers 13 residues. The CDR3 reads CSVETGFSYEQCF. DNA of the CDR3: TGCAGCGTCGAGACAGGGTTTTCCTACGAGCAGTGCTTC.

This chain links TRBV6-1 with TRBJ2-1; possible D gene TRBD1, 6 bases. V lost 7 bases and J 6 bases, leaving 7 bases between the germline ends. CDR3 length equals 11 residues. Germline CDR1 and CDR2: MNHNS and SASEGT. The CDR3 loop is CASKGGNEQFF. Written as DNA, the CDR3 is TGTGCCAGCAAAGGGGGCAATGAGCAGTTCTTC.

This clonotype appeared many times. The chain uses TRBV12-3 or TRBV12-4 and TRBJ1-1; D not resolved. This CDR3 spans 13 amino acids. Trimming removed 6 bases at V and 0 bases at J, with 8 bases between. Written as DNA, the CDR3 is TGTGCCAGCAGCCCCGGGATGAACACTGAAGCTTTCTTT. Its protein product is CASSPGMNTEAFF.

This clonotype has only a few counts. The V call is TRBV7-9, the J call TRBJ2-2; weak D call: TRBD1 (6 bases). V was cut by 3 bases and J by 5 bases, with 16 bases left in between. The CDR3 is 16 amino acids. CDR1 is SEHNR, CDR2 FQNEAQ, per germline (reference sequence). CDR3 sequence reads: CASSFAIGGETGELFF. In DNA, the CDR3 is TGTGCCAGCAGCTTTGCCATAGGGGGAGAAACCGGGGAGCTGTTTTTT.

The J gene is TRBJ2-7, the V gene TRBV20-1; D unclear. Germline-derived CDR1 and CDR2 are DFQATT and SNEGSKA (reference sequence). The CDR3 has 13 residues. V was clipped by 3 bases and J by 3 bases, with 12 bases between them. In nucleotides, the CDR3 is TGCAGTGCTAGCAACTGGGGTAACTACGAGCAGTACTTC. This sequence encodes CSASNWGNYEQYF.

The genes are TRBV27 and TRBJ2-1, with a weak D call TRBD2 (6 bases). Trimming cost V 6 bases and J 10 bases, with 16 bases left between them. Germline CDR1 and CDR2: MNHEY and SMNVEV (reference sequence). CDR3 length equals 13 residues. Here the CDR3 reads CASSKGGPREQFF. In nucleotides, the CDR3 is TGTGCCAGCAGCAAAGGAGGGCCAAGGGAGCAGTTCTTC.

This chain links TRBV11-2 with TRBJ1-1; 7 bases map to TRBD1. The CDR3 has 15 residues. The germline V gene encodes CDR1 SGHAT and CDR2 FQNNGV. V was clipped by 1 base and J by 3 bases; unmatched bases: 5. CDR3 sequence (DNA): TGTGCCAGCAGCTTAGTTTCTACAGGGGACACTGAAGCTTTCTTT. Its protein product is CASSLVSTGDTEAFF. The whole variable domain, filled in from reference TRBV11-2 and TRBJ1-1, reads EAGVAQSPRYKIIEKRQSVAFWCNPISGHATLYWYQQILGQGPKLLIQFQNNGVVDDSQLPKDRFSAERLKGVDSTLKIQPAKLEDSAVYLCASSLVSTGDTEAFFGQGTRLTVV.

In its sample, this clonotype was seen a few times. V and J are TRBV2 and TRBJ2-1; 9 bases are shared with TRBD2. CDR3 size: 16 residues. Per germline, CDR1 SNHLY and CDR2 FYNNEI. V lost 7 bases, J lost 3 bases, and 10 bases stayed unmatched. DNA of the CDR3: TGTGCCAGCACCGAAGAGGCGGGGGGGTTCTACAATGAGCAGTTCTTC. Translating gives CASTEEAGGFYNEQFF.